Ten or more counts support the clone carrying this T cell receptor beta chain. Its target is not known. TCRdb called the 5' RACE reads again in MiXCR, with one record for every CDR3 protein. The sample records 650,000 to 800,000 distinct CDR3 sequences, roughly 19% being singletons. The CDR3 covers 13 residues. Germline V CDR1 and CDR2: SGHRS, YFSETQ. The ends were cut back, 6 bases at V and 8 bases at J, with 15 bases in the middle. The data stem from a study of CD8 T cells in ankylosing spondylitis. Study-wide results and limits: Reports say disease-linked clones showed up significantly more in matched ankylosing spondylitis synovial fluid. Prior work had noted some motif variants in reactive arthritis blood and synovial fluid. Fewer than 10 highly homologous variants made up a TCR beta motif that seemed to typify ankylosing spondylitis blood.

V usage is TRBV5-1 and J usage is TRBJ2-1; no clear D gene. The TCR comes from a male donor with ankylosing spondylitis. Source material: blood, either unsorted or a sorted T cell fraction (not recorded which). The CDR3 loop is CASTPVGGDEQFF. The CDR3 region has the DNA TGCGCCAGCACTCCCGTTGGTGGGGATGAGCAGTTCTTC. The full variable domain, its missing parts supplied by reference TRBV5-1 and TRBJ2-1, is KAGVTQTPRYLIKTRGQQVTLSCSPISGHRSVSWYQQTPGQGLQFLFEYFSETQRNKGNFPGRFSGRQFSNSRSEMNVSTLELGDSALYLCASTPVGGDEQFFGPGTRLTVL.